These T cell receptor beta chains were read from a single sample in a study of shared clonotypes between healthy human individuals. Profiling relied on immunoSEQ multiplex PCR, and the TCRdb table lists in-frame clones only, not all of them. This table holds about 1.1 million clones, around three quarters found once. Sequenced material: memory CD4+ T cells from PBMCs. The receptors here all came from a man in his late teens or twenties in good health. Some clones in this sample may be carry-over from other donors' samples. The CDR3 runs from the conserved cysteine through the conserved F or W. A D gene is named only where the DNA matches it firmly. The size of a clone is reported for some rows only, either as once, few or many, or as a class for expanded clones.

d_gene,v_gene,j_gene,abundance,CDR3nt,CDR3aa
TRBD1,TRBV28,TRBJ2-1,-,TGTGCCAGCAGTTCGAGGGACAGACAGCAGTTCTTC,CASSSRDRQQFF
-,TRBV28,TRBJ2-5,-,TGTGCCAGCAGTTTATTAATCGGAGGTTCGGAGACCCAGTACTTC,CASSLLIGGSETQYF
-,TRBV10-2,TRBJ2-1,once,TGCGCCAGCAGCGGTTGGACACTCTCCTACAATGAGCAGTTCTTC,CASSGWTLSYNEQFF
-,TRBV5-1,TRBJ2-3,-,TGCGCCAGCTCCTTTGGCGGGGGCACAGATACGCAGTATTTT,CASSFGGGTDTQYF
TRBD1,TRBV5-1,TRBJ2-5,-,TGCGCCAGCAGCTTTCGACAGGGCGGGGAGACCCAGTACTTC,CASSFRQGGETQYF
TRBD1,TRBV5-8,TRBJ1-5,-,TGTGCCAGCAGCTTGGGGAGGGGGCTGAGTCAGCCCCAGCATTTT,CASSLGRGLSQPQHF
-,TRBV25-1,TRBJ2-6,-,TGTGCCAGCAGGCGGGACACCGGATCTGGGGCCAACGTCCTGACTTTC,CASRRDTGSGANVLTF
TRBD1,TRBV27,TRBJ2-7,-,TGTGCCAGCAGTTTCTCTATGGACAGGGTGACACCCTACGAGCAGTACTTC,CASSFSMDRVTPYEQYF
TRBD1,TRBV7-2,TRBJ1-2,-,TGTGCCAGCAGCGTGTGGGACAGCTATGGCTACACCTTC,CASSVWDSYGYTF
-,TRBV19,TRBJ2-1,-,TGTGCCAGTAGCATAGGCGCAGTTGGTTACAATGAGCAGTTCTTC,CASSIGAVGYNEQFF
-,TRBV4-1,TRBJ1-5,once,TGCGCCAGCAGCCGTTCGGGGGTACAGGCCCCGCTGGATCAGCCCCAGCATTTT,CASSRSGVQAPLDQPQHF
-,TRBV5-1,TRBJ1-3,-,TGCGCCAGCAGCTTGGATGCAGGATCCTCTGGAAACACCATATATTTT,CASSLDAGSSGNTIYF
TRBD2,TRBV9,TRBJ2-2,few,TGTGCCAGCAGCGTAGGGGGACTAGCGGCCGGGGAGCTGTTTTTT,CASSVGGLAAGELFF
-,TRBV19,TRBJ1-2,-,TGTGCCAGTAGTATTAAAGGCGACTATGGCTACACCTTC,CASSIKGDYGYTF
TRBD1,TRBV28,TRBJ1-5,-,TGTGCCAGCAGCCTGGACAGGTTACAGCCCCAGCATTTT,CASSLDRLQPQHF
-,TRBV2,TRBJ2-2,-,TGTGCCAGCAGGGGGACGGGAAACACCGGGGAGCTGTTTTTT,CASRGTGNTGELFF
TRBD2,TRBV5-4,TRBJ2-5,-,TGTGCCAGCAGCCCCGGGACTAGCCGGGCAATAGTGACCCAGTACTTC,CASSPGTSRAIVTQYF
-,TRBV29-1,TRBJ2-7,-,TGCAGCGTTGGGGGGGGGCGCGGTTACGAGCAGTACTTC,CSVGGGRGYEQYF
TRBD1,TRBV11-2,TRBJ2-7,once,TGTGCCAGCAGCGTAGACAGGGGGGTAGACGAGCAGTACTTC,CASSVDRGVDEQYF
-,TRBV11-2,TRBJ1-1,-,TGTGCCAGCAGCATGGCCTTGGTTGGGACTGAAGCTTTCTTT,CASSMALVGTEAFF
-,TRBV16,TRBJ1-5,-,TGTGCCAGCAGCCAACAGGGTCCTAGCAATCAGCCCCAGCATTTT,CASSQQGPSNQPQHF
-,TRBV2,TRBJ2-1,-,TGTGCCAGCAGAGCCACTCGAACCGGGGGAAATGAGCAGTTCTTC,CASRATRTGGNEQFF
TRBD2,TRBV5-1,TRBJ2-7,-,TGCGCCAGCAGCTTGGGCGGGAGCCCTAGCGAGCAGTACTTC,CASSLGGSPSEQYF
TRBD1,TRBV6-5,TRBJ2-7,-,TGTGCCAGCAGTTACTCGGGACAGGGACGGGACGAGCAGTACTTC,CASSYSGQGRDEQYF